This is a list of T cell receptor beta chains from one sample in a study of long-term antiretroviral therapy in people with HIV. Repertoires were generated with immunoSEQ multiplex PCR, while TCRdb's copy carries only in-frame clones and drops some. The sample has 30,000 to 50,000 clones, approximately 87% seen once; the top ten hold under 4.5%. The specimen comprised unsorted PBMCs, sampled 1.2 years after starting antiretroviral therapy. The receptors were gathered from a woman in her 50s with HIV. Both conserved end residues are part of each CDR3. The D gene is left open where the match is weak. Expanded clones get a size class; other rows say once, few or many, or leave the size out.

v_call	j_call	d_call	clone_size	cdr3_aa	cdr3_nt
TRBV7-9	TRBJ2-1	TRBD2	-	CASSELAEQFF	TGTGCCAGCAGCGAACTAGCGGAGCAGTTCTTC
TRBV30	TRBJ2-3	-	-	CAWSFGLSTDTQYF	TGTGCCTGGAGTTTCGGGCTTAGCACAGATACGCAGTATTTT
TRBV6-5	TRBJ2-2	TRBD1	-	CASSQDRAGELFF	TGTGCCAGCAGTCAGGACAGGGCCGGGGAGCTGTTTTTT
TRBV4-1	TRBJ2-5	TRBD1	-	CASSQATNRDRGGETQYF	TGCGCCAGCAGCCAAGCGACAAACCGGGACAGGGGGGGAGAGACCCAGTACTTC
TRBV5-1	TRBJ1-1	TRBD1	-	CASSTSTGVTEAFF	TGCGCCAGCAGCACGTCGACAGGGGTCACTGAAGCTTTCTTT
TRBV5-6	TRBJ1-5	TRBD1	-	CASSLARQGRQPQHF	TGTGCCAGCAGCTTGGCCCGACAGGGTCGGCAGCCCCAGCATTTT
TRBV6-6	TRBJ1-5	-	once	CASNEQPQHF	TGTGCCAGCAACGAACAGCCCCAGCATTTT
TRBV4-2	TRBJ2-3	-	-	CASSQEGGTGLRADTQYF	TGTGCCAGCAGCCAAGAAGGTGGTACAGGGTTGAGGGCAGATACGCAGTATTTT
TRBV6-5	TRBJ2-3	TRBD2	-	CAVSGGANTQYF	TGTGCCGTCAGCGGGGGGGCGAATACGCAGTATTTT
TRBV7-6	TRBJ2-1	-	few	CASSGRDADEGGRDYNEQFF	TGTGCCAGCAGCGGCCGGGACGCCGACGAGGGGGGACGTGACTACAATGAGCAGTTCTTC
TRBV9	TRBJ1-6	-	-	CASSVTGGRGDNSPLHF	TGTGCCAGCAGCGTAACGGGGGGTAGGGGAGATAATTCACCCCTCCACTTT
TRBV29-1	TRBJ2-1	-	-	CSVETNSFWLNEQFF	TGCAGCGTTGAGACCAATAGTTTCTGGCTCAATGAGCAGTTCTTC
TRBV11-2	TRBJ1-1	-	-	CASSFKRHGNTEAFF	TGTGCCAGCAGCTTCAAACGACACGGGAACACTGAAGCTTTCTTT
TRBV4-2	TRBJ1-3	-	-	CASSQGAGVGNTIYF	TGTGCCAGCAGCCAAGGGGCAGGGGTTGGAAACACCATATATTTT
TRBV7-8	TRBJ2-2	-	-	CASSLDVNTGELFF	TGTGCCAGCAGCTTAGACGTGAACACCGGGGAGCTGTTTTTT
TRBV7-9	TRBJ1-5	TRBD1	few	CASSPGTGGASNQPQHF	TGTGCCAGCAGCCCCGGGACAGGGGGCGCTTCCAATCAGCCCCAGCATTTT
TRBV29-1	TRBJ1-1	-	-	CSVDRVNTEAFF	TGCAGCGTTGACCGCGTAAACACTGAAGCTTTCTTT
TRBV5-1	TRBJ1-3	-	few	CASSSGEGNTIYF	TGCGCCAGCAGCTCTGGGGAAGGAAACACCATATATTTT
TRBV18	TRBJ1-1	TRBD1	-	CASSPSTGKNTEAFF	TGTGCCAGCTCACCGTCGACAGGGAAGAACACTGAAGCTTTCTTT
TRBV11-3	TRBJ2-3	-	once	CASSLLSQGPDTQYF	TGTGCCAGCAGCTTATTAAGCCAGGGGCCAGATACGCAGTATTTT
TRBV29-1	TRBJ1-1	-	-	CSVCFRPDTEAFF	TGCAGCGTTTGCTTCCGACCGGACACTGAAGCTTTCTTT
TRBV18	TRBJ1-4	-	-	CASSPGLGEKLFF	TGTGCCAGCTCACCGGGGCTGGGGGAAAAACTGTTTTTT
TRBV29-1	TRBJ2-7	TRBD1	-	CSVESGQELYEQYF	TGCAGCGTTGAAAGCGGACAGGAGCTATACGAGCAGTACTTC
TRBV6-6	TRBJ1-6	-	-	CASSYTTGSNSPLHF	TGTGCCAGCAGTTATACGACCGGGTCAAATTCACCCCTCCACTTT
TRBV12-5	TRBJ1-2	TRBD1	-	CASASTGSLGYTF	TGTGCTAGTGCCTCGACAGGGTCATTGGGCTACACCTTC
TRBV7-9	TRBJ1-2	TRBD1	-	CASSGRQGALYGYTF	TGTGCCAGCAGCGGAAGACAGGGGGCGTTGTATGGCTACACCTTC
TRBV4-1	TRBJ1-3	TRBD1	once	CASSQGGDRTIYF	TGCGCCAGCAGCCAGGGTGGGGACAGAACCATATATTTT
TRBV7-2	TRBJ1-4	TRBD1	-	CASSGTGNNEKLFF	TGTGCCAGCAGCGGGACAGGGAACAATGAAAAACTGTTTTTT
TRBV11-2	TRBJ2-7	-	-	CASSSNHRDPVHEQYF	TGTGCCAGCAGCTCAAACCACCGGGACCCAGTGCACGAGCAGTACTTC
TRBV2	TRBJ1-1	TRBD1	-	CASADRGQSTEAFF	TGTGCCAGCGCGGACAGGGGGCAGAGCACTGAAGCTTTCTTT
TRBV19	TRBJ1-1	-	-	CASSIDRRGNTEAFF	TGTGCCAGTAGTATAGATCGCCGCGGAAACACTGAAGCTTTCTTT
TRBV4-1	TRBJ2-2	-	-	CASSQAGPGELFF	TGCGCCAGCAGCCAAGCGGGCCCCGGGGAGCTGTTTTTT
TRBV7-8	TRBJ1-2	TRBD1	-	CASSQRLTGAAGYTF	TGTGCCAGCAGCCAGCGTCTGACAGGGGCGGCTGGCTACACCTTC
TRBV19	TRBJ1-5	TRBD1	-	CASQTGVGGQPQHF	TGTGCCAGCCAGACAGGGGTGGGGGGTCAGCCCCAGCATTTT
TRBV5-6	TRBJ2-1	TRBD2	once	CASSLGTRSLHEQFF	TGTGCCAGCAGCTTGGGGACTAGGTCTCTCCATGAGCAGTTCTTC
TRBV7-6	TRBJ2-7	-	-	CASSPEAGQQWENYEQYF	TGTGCCAGCAGCCCCGAGGCGGGACAGCAATGGGAGAACTACGAGCAGTACTTC